The clone carrying this TCR beta chain has a single count. Its antigen is undetermined. Only in-frame clones appear in the TCRdb table, and some are missing; sequencing was by immunoSEQ multiplex PCR. The sample consists of over 25,000 clones, more than 70% of them appearing once. This entry is derived from a study of neoadjuvant nivolumab and ipilimumab in lung cancer. For the study at large: Nivolumab 3 mg/kg was given days 1, 15 and 29, plus ipilimumab 1 mg/kg day 1 in combination.

With 2 bases removed from V and 2 bases from J, the gap between germline ends came to 24 bases. There are 19 residues in the CDR3. Germline V gene sequence: CDR1 LNHNV, CDR2 YYDKDF (reference sequence). Notes on the study in general: Resected tumors had greater TCR richness and clonality than uninvolved lung. Pretherapy blood TCR richness correlated positively with resected tumor richness. From pretherapy to surgery, tumor richness and clonality rose with dual therapy.

The rearrangement joins TRBV15 to TRBJ2-5; weak D call: TRBD2 (7 bases). The sample here was peripheral blood, taken before neoadjuvant nivolumab, alone or with ipilimumab. This TCR was recovered from an adult with non-small cell lung cancer. The CDR3 protein is CATSRPRGAASGLQETQYF. CDR3 in DNA: TGTGCCACCAGCAGACCCCGGGGGGCGGCTAGCGGTTTACAAGAGACCCAGTACTTC.